The rows below give T cell receptor beta chains drawn from one sample of a study of response to subunit inactivated influenza vaccine. TCRdb reanalysed the RT-PCR reads using MiXCR and keeps one entry per CDR3 protein. The sample lists approximately 700,000 distinct CDR3 sequences, over 11% occurring once. Sequencing was performed on PBMCs from blood, taken approximately 15 days before vaccination. These receptors were taken from a man in his fifties who received an inactivated influenza vaccine. Both conserved end residues are part of each CDR3. D genes are given only for firm matches. Clone sizes are given selectively: once, few, many, or a class where the clone is expanded.

J gene | D gene | clone size | V gene | CDR3 protein
TRBJ2-4 | TRBD2 | few | TRBV7-2 | CASSFSGGAPNIQYF
TRBJ2-5 | TRBD1 | few | TRBV4-3 | CASSRSFTAGGRQETQYF
TRBJ2-1 | TRBD2 | . | TRBV24-1 | CATSAPAGDNEQFF
TRBJ2-2 | . | many | TRBV12-3/TRBV12-4 | CASSFWLANTGELFF
TRBJ2-1 | TRBD1 | . | TRBV6-1 | CASSPSGTASYNEQFF
TRBJ2-6 | . | few | TRBV7-2 | CASSLFSGANVLTF
TRBJ2-1 | TRBD1 | few | TRBV7-9 | CASSLVGDRAGNEQFF
TRBJ2-1 | TRBD2 | few | TRBV7-2 | CASSLAASGGYNEQFF
TRBJ2-7 | TRBD1 | . | TRBV20-1 | CSAKRTGGWYEQYF
TRBJ1-2 | . | few | TRBV19 | CASSIVGYGYTF
TRBJ2-7 | . | few | TRBV7-6 | CASSNRGGQGWEQYF
TRBJ2-1 | TRBD2 | . | TRBV20-1 | CSARSGGRAYNEQFF
TRBJ2-2 | TRBD2 | few | TRBV4-3 | CASSQGLALNTGELFF
TRBJ2-1 | TRBD2 | many | TRBV4-3 | CASSQDIAGAVVQFF
TRBJ1-1 | . | many | TRBV7-9 | CASSLVAEAFF
TRBJ2-1 | TRBD2 | . | TRBV3-1 | CASSQVGGPHNEQFF
TRBJ1-3 | . | . | TRBV4-3 | CASSQWQNSGNTIYF
TRBJ1-1 | . | few | TRBV20-1 | CSASAQGGNTEAFF
TRBJ1-2 | . | . | TRBV6-5 | CASSYGSLGRDGYTF
TRBJ1-1 | . | . | TRBV18 | CASSPPKGVAFF
TRBJ1-2 | . | few | TRBV29-1 | CSVGTGVGYGYTF
TRBJ2-2 | . | . | TRBV28 | CASTEQGLTNTGELFF
TRBJ2-2 | . | . | TRBV12-3/TRBV12-4 | CASSLFQVATGELFF
TRBJ2-1 | TRBD1 | few | TRBV24-1 | CATSDRGQGIDNEQFF
TRBJ2-1 | . | few | TRBV2 | CASSEIARTHNSEQFF
TRBJ2-7 | . | few | TRBV27 | CASSFSGESYEQYF
TRBJ2-7 | . | . | TRBV13 | CASSLGVSRGYEQYF
TRBJ1-2 | . | . | TRBV25-1 | CASSEYQRDYGYTF
TRBJ2-7 | . | . | TRBV27 | CASSLWSGAVYEQYF
TRBJ2-1 | TRBD1 | . | TRBV24-1 | CATSGAGTGGLNEKFF
TRBJ2-4 | . | . | TRBV6-6 | CASSLRNIQYF
TRBJ2-7 | . | many | TRBV12-3/TRBV12-4 | CASSPQGPYEQYF
TRBJ2-2 | . | many | TRBV11-2 | CASSPGTSNTGELFF
TRBJ2-1 | . | many | TRBV6-2/TRBV6-3 | CASSLGLYLYNEQFF
TRBJ2-7 | . | few | TRBV27 | CASSQGAGHEQYF
TRBJ2-3 | . | . | TRBV6-1 | CASTPHNGRVRTDTQYF
TRBJ1-2 | . | . | TRBV7-9 | CASSPFRGENYGYTF
TRBJ1-3 | . | few | TRBV10-3 | CAISETNSGNTIYF
TRBJ2-5 | . | . | TRBV7-2 | CASSLSFPETQYF
TRBJ1-2 | . | many | TRBV20-1 | CSARDLVSLAHTF
TRBJ2-2 | . | few | TRBV15 | CATSRGQISQGGRTGELFF
TRBJ1-1 | . | . | TRBV12-5 | CASGDDSTLRTEAFF
TRBJ2-7 | TRBD2 | few | TRBV15 | CATSTWEGEQYF
TRBJ2-1 | . | . | TRBV28 | CASGIGGVEQFF
TRBJ1-1 | TRBD1 | many | TRBV20-1 | CSALSGTGATEAFF
TRBJ2-6 | . | few | TRBV7-8 | CASRIDGGTASGANVLTF
TRBJ2-3 | . | . | TRBV5-1 | CASSWAQGLGTDTQYF
TRBJ2-1 | . | few | TRBV7-2 | CASSQGTTLNEQFF
TRBJ2-7 | . | . | TRBV6-5 | CASSYSLGMGYEQYF
TRBJ2-1 | . | few | TRBV30 | CAWSGVGNEQFF
TRBJ2-7 | TRBD1 | . | TRBV5-5 | CASSFNDRVKQYF
TRBJ1-5 | . | . | TRBV5-1 | CASSLEGMGSQPQHF
TRBJ2-7 | TRBD2 | . | TRBV7-9 | CASSLAGGPGEQYF
TRBJ2-2 | . | . | TRBV6-1 | CASSTPPTNTGELFF